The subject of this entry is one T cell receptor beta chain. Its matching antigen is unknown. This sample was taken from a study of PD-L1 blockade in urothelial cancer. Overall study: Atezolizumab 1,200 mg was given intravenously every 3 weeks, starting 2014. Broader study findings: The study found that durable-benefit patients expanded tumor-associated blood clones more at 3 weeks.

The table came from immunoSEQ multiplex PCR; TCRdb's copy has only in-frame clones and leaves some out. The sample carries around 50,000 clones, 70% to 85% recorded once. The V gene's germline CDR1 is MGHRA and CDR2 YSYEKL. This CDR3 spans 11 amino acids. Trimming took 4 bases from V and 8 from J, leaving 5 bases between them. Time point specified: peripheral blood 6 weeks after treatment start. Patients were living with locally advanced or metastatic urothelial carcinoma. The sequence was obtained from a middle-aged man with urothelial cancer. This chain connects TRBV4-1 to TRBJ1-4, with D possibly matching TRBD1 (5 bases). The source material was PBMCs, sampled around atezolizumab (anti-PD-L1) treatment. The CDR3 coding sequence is TGCGCCAGCAGCCCAGGGGAAAAACTGTTTTTT. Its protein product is CASSPGEKLFF.